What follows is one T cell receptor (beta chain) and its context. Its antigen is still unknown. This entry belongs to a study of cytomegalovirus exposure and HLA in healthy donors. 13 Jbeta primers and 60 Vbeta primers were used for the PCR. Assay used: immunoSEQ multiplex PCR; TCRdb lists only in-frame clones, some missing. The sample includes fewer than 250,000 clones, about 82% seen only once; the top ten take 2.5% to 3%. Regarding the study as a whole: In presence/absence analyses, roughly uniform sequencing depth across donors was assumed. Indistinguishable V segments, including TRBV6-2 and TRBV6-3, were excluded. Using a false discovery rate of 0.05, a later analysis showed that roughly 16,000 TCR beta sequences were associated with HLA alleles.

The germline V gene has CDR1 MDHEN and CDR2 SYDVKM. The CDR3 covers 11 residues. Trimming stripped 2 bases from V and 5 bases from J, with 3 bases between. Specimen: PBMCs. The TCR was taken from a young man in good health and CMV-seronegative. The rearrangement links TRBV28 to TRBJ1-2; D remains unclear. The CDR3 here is CASSLEYGYTF. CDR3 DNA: TGTGCCAGCAGTTTAGAGTATGGCTACACCTTC.